This T cell receptor (beta chain) appears in the sequencing data of a study of blood T cells in healthy people across ages. CDR1 and CDR2 from the germline V gene are LGHDT and YNNKEL (reference sequence). This CDR3 contains 14 residues. The V end was cut by 7 bases, the J end by 3 bases, with 13 bases between. A second PCR, run for about 6 to 12 cycles, used a sample-barcoded 5' primer plus a J-beta primer mix. TCRdb independently ran MiXCR on the 5' RACE reads; one entry per CDR3 protein. The table records more than 800,000 distinct CDR3 sequences, 40% to 45% of them present only once. Sequencing used blood. The receptor comes from a woman between 55 and 75 years old in good health. This sequence joins TRBV3-1 and TRBJ2-1; tentative D call: TRBD1 (5 bases). As DNA, the CDR3 is TGTGCCAGCACCCGGGCCCAGGGCTACAATGAGCAGTTCTTC. It translates to CASTRAQGYNEQFF.